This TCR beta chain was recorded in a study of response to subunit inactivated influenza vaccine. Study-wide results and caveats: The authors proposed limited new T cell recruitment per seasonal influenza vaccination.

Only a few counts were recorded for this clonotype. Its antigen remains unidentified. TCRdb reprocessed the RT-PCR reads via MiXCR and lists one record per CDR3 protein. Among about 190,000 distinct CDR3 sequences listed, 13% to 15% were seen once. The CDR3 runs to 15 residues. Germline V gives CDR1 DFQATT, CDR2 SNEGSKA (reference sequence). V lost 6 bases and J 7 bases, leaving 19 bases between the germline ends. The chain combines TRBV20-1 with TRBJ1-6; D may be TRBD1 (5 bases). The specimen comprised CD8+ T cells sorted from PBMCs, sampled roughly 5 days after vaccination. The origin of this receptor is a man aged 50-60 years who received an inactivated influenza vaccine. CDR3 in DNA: TGCAGTGCCCAGAGCGGGGCTTCGGAAAATTCACCCCTCCACTTT. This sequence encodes CSAQSGASENSPLHF.